This passage covers 13 T cell receptor beta chains from one sample sequenced in a study of metastatic and nonmetastatic thyroid tumors (dated by TCRdb to the early 2020s). The library came from PCR. Sequenced on an Illumina HiSeq 4000. TCRdb reprocessed the public reads (quality trimming at Q25 with fastp, clone calling with MiXCR) and kept in-frame beta chains. The sample includes about 32,000 clones, with around 7% observed a single time. The ten largest clones add up to about 41% of the sample. Before undergoing thyroid surgery, none of the patients had been given any kind of treatment. Input material: blood. The source of these receptors is a female donor with papillary thyroid cancer or a benign thyroid nodule (not recorded which). Some clones in this sample may be carry-over from other donors' samples.

The table lists this clone with many counts. The chain links TRBV12-3 or TRBV12-4 to TRBJ2-7; tentatively, D is TRBD1 (6 bases). V lost 1 base, J lost 4 bases, and 11 bases lay in between. There are 14 residues in the CDR3. In DNA form, the CDR3 reads TGTGCCAGCAGTTTAGGAGGGGGAAGGTACGAGCAGTACTTC. It specifies CASSLGGGRYEQYF.

This clone was observed at least ten times. V is TRBV9 and J is TRBJ2-2; unclear D gene. The CDR3 loop spans 12 amino acids. Germline CDR1 reads SGDLS; CDR2 reads YYNGEE. V dropped 4 bases and J dropped 8 bases, with 9 bases sitting between them. The CDR3 DNA sequence: TGTGCCAGCAGCCCCCGAACGGGGGAGCTGTTTTTT. Its translation is CASSPRTGELFF.

V usage is TRBV27 and J usage is TRBJ2-3; no definite D call. Per the germline V gene, CDR1 is MNHEY and CDR2 is SMNVEV (reference sequence). V lost 3 bases and J lost 3, with 13 bases in between. This CDR3 comprises 15 residues. CDR3: CASSFRTRKTDTQYF. DNA for the CDR3: TGTGCCAGCAGTTTCCGGACGAGGAAAACAGATACGCAGTATTTT.

The chain carries TRBV7-9 and TRBJ1-1; the D is unclear. The V and J ends lost 0 bases and 8 bases respectively, with 4 bases between them. The CDR3 is 11 amino acids. Looked up from germline, CDR1 is SEHNR and CDR2 is FQNEAQ (reference sequence). The CDR3 sequence is CASSLAWEAFF. Here the CDR3 DNA reads TGTGCCAGCAGCTTAGCTTGGGAAGCTTTCTTT. Full variable domain (rest looked up from reference TRBV7-9 and TRBJ1-1): DTGVSQNPRHKITKRGQNVTFRCDPISEHNRLYWYRQTLGQGPEFLTYFQNEAQLEKSRLLSDRFSAERPKGSFSTLEIQRTEQGDSAMYLCASSLAWEAFFGQGTRLTVV.

The chain links TRBV13 to TRBJ2-4; 9 bases are a match to TRBD2. CDR1 and CDR2 (germline): PRHDT, FYEKMQ (reference sequence). Trimming took 3 bases from V and 0 from J; bases not matched to a gene: 6. The CDR3 sequence is 17 residues long. The CDR3 region is CASSLLAGILAKNIQYF. The CDR3 DNA follows: TGTGCCAGCAGCTTGCTAGCGGGGATCCTAGCCAAAAACATTCAGTACTTC.

This clone was counted many times. For the CDR3, the DNA is TGTGCCAGCAGTCTTACTGCGGGCAGCACTGAAGCTTTCTTT. Protein product: CASSLTAGSTEAFF. The gene calls are TRBV6-2 or TRBV6-3 and TRBJ1-1, with D uncertain. The germline CDR1 and CDR2 sequences are MNHEY and SVGEGT. V lost 5 bases, J lost 4 bases, and 14 bases lay in between. The CDR3 is 14 residues long.

Comments on this clone: A read error is possible here, since a much larger clone lies one base away. This chain joins TRBV2 and TRBJ2-7; perhaps TRBD1 as D (6 bases). There are 13 residues in the CDR3. Germline V CDR1 and CDR2: SNHLY, FYNNEI. V was pared by 6 bases and J by 0 bases, with 9 bases between. In DNA, the CDR3 is TGTGCCAGCAGAATGGACAGCTCCTACGAGCAGTACTTC. It codes for CASRMDSSYEQYF. Variable domain in full (rest from reference TRBV2 and TRBJ2-7): EPEVTQTPSHQVTQMGQEVILRCVPISNHLYFYWYRQILGQKVEFLVSFYNNEISEKSEIFDDQFSVERPDGSNFTLKIRSTKLEDSAMYFCASRMDSSYEQYFGPGTRLTVT.

Remarks on this clone: With a much larger clone just one base away, this may be a read error. The V gene is TRBV5-1, the J gene TRBJ1-3; no clear D. Trimming cost V 0 bases and J 7 bases, with 11 bases left between them. Germline values: CDR1 SGHRS, CDR2 YFSETQ. CDR3 length equals 14 residues. CDR3 loop: CASSLDLSGNTIYF. CDR3 in DNA: TGCGCCAGCAGCTTGGACCTGTCGGGGAACACCATATATTTT. Drawing the rest from reference TRBV5-1 and TRBJ1-3, the complete variable domain is KAGVTQTPRYLIKTRGQQVTLSCSPISGHRSVSWYQQTPGQGLQFLFEYFSETQRNKGNFPGRFSGRQFSNSRSEMNVSTLELGDSALYLCASSLDLSGNTIYFGEGSWLTVV.

This clone was found many times. The V gene is TRBV7-9, the J gene TRBJ2-7, with D tentatively TRBD2 (6 bases). The V gene lost 4 bases and the J gene lost 0 bases, with 7 bases spanning the gap. CDR1 and CDR2 (germline): SEHNR, FQNEAQ (reference sequence). This CDR3 comprises 13 residues. Here the CDR3 reads CASSSTSSYEQYF. CDR3 nucleotide sequence: TGTGCCAGCAGCTCGACTAGCTCCTACGAGCAGTACTTC.

This clone was seen many times. The chain employs TRBV14 and TRBJ1-4; D gene ambiguous. Looked up from germline, CDR1 is SGHDN and CDR2 is FVKESK. The CDR3 covers 13 residues. Trimming left V 5 bases short and J 7 bases short, with 11 bases between. The CDR3 region is CASSGGLSEKLFF. The CDR3 bases are TGTGCCAGCAGCGGTGGTTTAAGTGAAAAACTGTTTTTT.

This clone was recorded at least ten times. This chain's CDR3 is CAISDHQGGTGELFF. CDR3 DNA sequence: TGTGCCATCAGTGATCATCAGGGTGGCACCGGGGAGCTGTTTTTT. The chain combines TRBV10-3 with TRBJ2-2, with D tentatively TRBD1 (5 bases). The CDR3 runs 15 residues. Trimming removed 3 bases at V and 4 bases at J, with 12 bases between. CDR1 is ENHRY and CDR2 is SYGVKD in the germline V gene.

This clone was found many times. The gene calls are TRBV2 and TRBJ2-5; a possible D gene is TRBD2 (6 bases). This CDR3 comprises 16 residues. Germline lookup yields CDR1 SNHLY and CDR2 FYNNEI. V was clipped by 3 bases and J by 1 base, with 15 bases between them. The CDR3 sequence is CASSDRGGVGQETQYF. The CDR3 coding sequence is TGTGCCAGCAGTGACCGCGGCGGGGTGGGCCAAGAGACCCAGTACTTC. Supplemented by reference TRBV2 and TRBJ2-5, the full variable domain reads EPEVTQTPSHQVTQMGQEVILRCVPISNHLYFYWYRQILGQKVEFLVSFYNNEISEKSEIFDDQFSVERPDGSNFTLKIRSTKLEDSAMYFCASSDRGGVGQETQYFGPGTRLLVL.

This clone was found many times. The DNA for the CDR3 is TGTGCCAGCAGTTACGCCGGGACAGGGTCGGCGGCTTTCTTT. Translated: CASSYAGTGSAAFF. The chain recombines TRBV6-2 or TRBV6-3 with TRBJ1-1; 9 bases are a match to TRBD1. V shed 2 bases and J 11 bases; nucleotides not matched to a gene: 9. The CDR3 consists of 14 residues. CDR1 MNHEY and CDR2 SVGEGT come from the germline V gene.